This TCR beta chain originates from a study of beta chain features in type 1 diabetes. Study-wide findings and caveats: Shortening of TCRB CDR3s, moderate but significant, appeared in all four CD4+ subsets of Type 1 diabetes patients.

The germline gives CDR1 SGDLS, CDR2 YYNGEE. The V and J ends lost 8 bases and 4 bases, in that order; junction bases with no gene match: 10. The CDR3 consists of 15 residues. On average, the one heparinised blood draw given by each donor was approximately 0.12 L. CD4+ naive, central memory, regulatory and stem cell-like memory cells were sorted via CD45RO/CCR7/CD25/CD127/CD95/CD27. Expressed TCRB transcripts were sequenced because the entire RNA isolate underwent reverse transcription. TCRdb's copy holds only in-frame clones and misses some; the assay was immunoSEQ multiplex PCR. The sample has about 400,000 clones; around 12% are singletons. This clone was counted only a few times. Its matching antigen is unknown.

The TCR originated in a woman aged 18-35 years with type 1 diabetes. The chain employs TRBV9 and TRBJ2-2; the match to TRBD1 covers 8 bases. Sequenced material: naive CD4+ T cells from blood. The CDR3 is CASDPGQGFTGELFF. In DNA, the CDR3 is TGTGCCAGTGATCCAGGACAGGGCTTCACCGGGGAGCTGTTTTTT.